What follows are 28 T cell receptor beta chains derived from one specimen sequenced in a study of T cell clones after liver transplantation. TCRdb keeps only in-frame clones here, not all; method: immunoSEQ multiplex PCR. Here the sample spans over 45,000 clones, approximately 71% being singletons. Sequencing used CD4+ T cells from blood, obtained about 56 months after liver transplant. These receptors were obtained from a human patient who received a liver transplant. The graft donor may account for some of the T cells.

The rearrangement joins TRBV28 to TRBJ2-7; possible D gene TRBD2, 6 bases. This CDR3 is built from 11 residues. CDR1 and CDR2 from the germline V gene are MDHEN and SYDVKM. V lost 6 bases to trimming and J lost 6 bases, with 9 bases between them. The CDR3, as DNA: TGTGCCAGCAGGTCACTAGCCGAGCAGTACTTC. Translated, it gives CASRSLAEQYF.

The chain joins TRBV14 to TRBJ1-1, with D possibly matching TRBD1 (5 bases). This CDR3 has 15 amino acids. Germline assignment: CDR1 SGHDN and CDR2 FVKESK. V lost 0 bases to trimming and J lost 0 bases, with 8 bases between them. CDR3 loop: CASSQEGVLNTEAFF. DNA of the CDR3: TGTGCCAGCAGCCAAGAAGGGGTGTTGAACACTGAAGCTTTCTTT.

This clone was detected once. The CDR3 DNA is TGTGCCAGCAGTACCCGGGACAGGGGGCACGAGCAGTACTTC. Protein sequence: CASSTRDRGHEQYF. The chain employs TRBV6-1 and TRBJ2-7, with TRBD1 identical over 12 bases. The CDR3 has 14 amino acids. Germline loops: CDR1 MNHNS, CDR2 SASEGT. J gave up 5 bases and V 5 bases, and 4 bases lay outside the gene matches.

This clone was found once. The V call is TRBV6-5, the J call TRBJ2-7, with TRBD1 as a possible D gene (5 bases). The germline V gene has CDR1 MNHEY and CDR2 SVGAGI. V was cut by 7 bases and J by 4 bases, with 17 bases left in between. This CDR3 comprises 14 residues. CDR3 sequence reads: CASTNAAGPYEQYF. The CDR3 nucleotides read TGTGCCAGCACCAACGCGGCAGGGCCATACGAGCAGTACTTC.

The chain links TRBV28 to TRBJ2-6, with TRBD1 identical over 9 bases. CDR3 length: 15 residues. Germline CDR1 is MDHEN and CDR2 is SYDVKM. V trimming: 9 bases; J trimming: 4 bases; junction bases outside the gene matches: 7. In DNA, the CDR3 is TGTGCCAGTACAGGGGGCGGATCGGGGGCCAACGTCCTGACTTTC. Translated, it gives CASTGGGSGANVLTF.

This clone is medium-sized within its sample. The rearrangement uses TRBV19 and TRBJ1-2, with 7 bases matching TRBD1. Germline V gene lookup returns CDR1 LNHDA and CDR2 SQIVND (reference sequence). Unmatched junction bases numbered 4, after V lost 6 bases and J lost 3 bases. The CDR3 contains 13 residues. CDR3 coding DNA: TGTGCCAGTAGCGGGGGACAGTACTATGGCTACACCTTC. This encodes CASSGGQYYGYTF.

The sample holds one count of this clone. The chain combines TRBV4-2 with TRBJ2-1; 11 nucleotides line up with TRBD2. The J segment lost 0 bases and the V segment lost 0 bases, leaving 7 bases of the junction unmatched. Germline values: CDR1 LGHNA, CDR2 YNFKEQ. The CDR3 totals 19 residues. The CDR3 sequence: CASSQDTLAGGNSYNEQFF. The CDR3 DNA reads TGTGCCAGCAGCCAAGATACGCTAGCGGGGGGTAACTCCTACAATGAGCAGTTCTTC.

This sequence joins TRBV2 and TRBJ2-7; D is ambiguous. CDR1 SNHLY and CDR2 FYNNEI come from the germline V gene. Trimming left V 4 bases short and J 0 bases short, with 16 bases between. The CDR3 has 16 residues. The CDR3 nucleotides are TGTGCCAGCAGTGGAAAAACGGCCGCGAGCTCCTACGAGCAGTACTTC. This gives the protein CASSGKTAASSYEQYF.

This clone was observed a handful of times. This chain joins TRBV20-1 and TRBJ1-1; the D gene is possibly TRBD1 (5 bases). Germline V gene data show CDR1 as DFQATT and CDR2 as SNEGSKA (reference sequence). The V end lost 1 base, the J end lost 11 bases, and 11 bases lay between the germline ends. The CDR3 is 11 amino acids. CDR3 sequence reads: CSARGGGSAFF. The DNA for the CDR3 is TGCAGTGCTAGAGGGGGGGGTTCGGCTTTCTTT.

The chain carries TRBV7-9 and TRBJ1-1; the D gene is possibly TRBD1 (6 bases). The CDR3 runs 13 residues. Germline assignment: CDR1 SEHNR and CDR2 FQNEAQ (reference sequence). V was trimmed by 2 bases and J by 3 bases, leaving 7 bases between them. CDR3 bases: TGTGCCAGCAGCTTATCAGGGGACACTGAAGCTTTCTTT. Amino acids: CASSLSGDTEAFF.

This clone was seen a single time. The rearrangement uses TRBV27 and TRBJ1-2; D is possibly TRBD1 (5 bases). Germline CDR1 reads MNHEY; CDR2 reads SMNVEV (reference sequence). Trimming cost V 3 bases and J 5 bases, with 13 bases left between them. This CDR3 comprises 14 residues. CDR3 sequence reads: CASSLKGEGYGYTF. Here the CDR3 DNA reads TGTGCCAGCAGTTTGAAGGGAGAGGGGTATGGCTACACCTTC.

This clone has only one observation. The chain uses TRBV18 and TRBJ1-1; tentatively, D is TRBD1 (6 bases). The germline gives CDR1 KGHSH, CDR2 LQKENI. The CDR3 spans 18 residues. V lost 6 bases and J 0 bases, leaving 23 bases between the germline ends. The CDR3 spells CASSSTRGSGIMNTEAFF. The CDR3 DNA follows: TGTGCCAGCTCGTCGACAAGGGGGTCAGGAATCATGAACACTGAAGCTTTCTTT.

The chain links TRBV6-1 to TRBJ2-1; 8 nucleotides align to TRBD1. Germline lookup yields CDR1 MNHNS and CDR2 SASEGT. This CDR3 comprises 14 residues. After removal of 6 bases from V and 8 bases from J, the junction contained 9 bases not matched to a gene. The CDR3 here is CASSPGQAVDEQFF. The CDR3, as DNA: TGTGCCAGCAGCCCGGGACAGGCGGTAGATGAGCAGTTCTTC.

The chain combines TRBV4-1 with TRBJ1-2; D remains unclear. This CDR3 has 17 residues. Between the trimmed V and J ends, which lost 5 bases and 4 bases, there was a span of 23 bases. The germline V gene has CDR1 MGHRA and CDR2 YSYEKL. CDR3 in DNA: TGCGCCAGCAGCTATAGGAGCCAGAACCGAAAGACCTATGGCTACACCTTC. This codes for CASSYRSQNRKTYGYTF.

This chain uses TRBV6-5 with TRBJ1-2; D not resolved. The V gene's germline CDR1 is MNHEY and CDR2 SVGAGI. Deletions cut 7 bases from V and 1 base from J, with 10 bases between. The CDR3 is 13 amino acids. The CDR3 is CASTPTVNYGYTF. CDR3 nucleotides: TGTGCCAGCACCCCGACGGTTAACTATGGCTACACCTTC.

The chain employs TRBV7-2 and TRBJ1-5; 9 bases map to TRBD1. The CDR3 runs 17 residues. The germline CDR1 and CDR2 sequences are SGHTA and FQGNSA. J lost 4 bases, V lost 4 bases, and 11 bases had no gene match. The CDR3 protein is CASSYEGTGRGNQPQHF. The CDR3 DNA sequence: TGTGCCAGCAGCTATGAGGGGACAGGGAGGGGAAATCAGCCCCAGCATTTT.

This clone has more than one count but fewer than ten. The chain employs TRBV2 and TRBJ1-2, with TRBD1 matching over 7 bases. The CDR3 length is 12 residues. The J segment lost 7 bases and the V segment lost 5 bases, leaving 4 bases of the junction unmatched. Germline V gives CDR1 SNHLY, CDR2 FYNNEI. CDR3 sequence reads: CASSSDRAGYTF. The CDR3 DNA reads TGTGCCAGCAGTTCTGACAGGGCTGGCTACACCTTC.

This sequence joins TRBV30 and TRBJ1-1, with D possibly matching TRBD1 (6 bases). V lost 3 bases and J 6 bases, leaving 17 bases between the germline ends. CDR1 is GTSNPN and CDR2 is SVGIG in the germline V gene (reference sequence). This CDR3 contains 14 residues. The CDR3 sequence: CAWRVGGEWSEAFF. CDR3 bases: TGTGCCTGGAGAGTAGGGGGTGAATGGTCTGAAGCTTTCTTT.

The V call is TRBV6-6, the J call TRBJ2-1, with D maybe TRBD1 (7 bases). The germline V gene encodes CDR1 MNHNY and CDR2 SVGAGI (reference sequence). This CDR3 spans 12 amino acids. CDR3 bases: TGTGCGTCAGGGGGGACCCAGAATGAGCAGTTCTTC. Encoded protein: CASGGTQNEQFF.

The V and J genes are TRBV19 and TRBJ1-2, with D unresolved. The germline CDR1 and CDR2 sequences are LNHDA and SQIVND (reference sequence). The CDR3 totals 13 residues. Trimming pared 7 bases from V and 2 bases from J, leaving 11 bases between. In DNA form, the CDR3 reads TGTGCCAGTACTCCAACAATGAACTATGGCTACACCTTC. It encodes CASTPTMNYGYTF.

This clone was detected only once. The J gene is TRBJ2-1, the V gene TRBV10-3, with 7 bases matching TRBD1. The trim removed 11 bases at V and 4 bases at J, leaving 8 bases unmatched. This CDR3 region has 13 residues. CDR1 and CDR2 from the germline V gene are ENHRY and SYGVKD. CDR3 protein: CAASGTAYNEQFF. The CDR3 coding sequence is TGTGCCGCATCCGGGACAGCTTACAATGAGCAGTTCTTC.

The chain recombines TRBV6-5 with TRBJ1-1; D remains ambiguous. Trimming removed 4 bases from V and 2 bases from J, with 8 bases in between. Per the germline V gene, CDR1 is MNHEY and CDR2 is SVGAGI. The CDR3 contains 13 residues. The CDR3 DNA follows: TGTGCCAGCAGTTGGACGATCAACACTGAAGCTTTCTTT. It codes for CASSWTINTEAFF.

CDR3 in DNA: TGTGCCAGCAGTTTACGTCGAGAGGCCTCCTACACCTTC. Its protein is CASSLRREASYTF. The gene calls are TRBV6-5 and TRBJ1-2; no firm D call. Trimming took off 4 bases at V and 10 bases at J, with 16 bases between the two ends. The V gene's germline CDR1 is MNHEY and CDR2 SVGAGI. This CDR3 is built from 13 residues.

The rearrangement joins TRBV5-1 to TRBJ1-2; D uncertain. With 3 bases removed from V and 5 bases from J, the gap between germline ends came to 17 bases. Germline CDR1 is SGHRS and CDR2 is YFSETQ. CDR3 length equals 15 residues. CDR3 sequence: CASSSAGEVTYGYTF. The CDR3, as DNA: TGCGCCAGCAGCTCCGCCGGGGAAGTTACTTATGGCTACACCTTC.

The CDR3 spells CASSWMGGDYEQYF. The CDR3 DNA reads as TGTGCCAGCAGCTGGATGGGGGGCGACTACGAGCAGTACTTC. This chain uses TRBV13 with TRBJ2-7; D possibly matches TRBD1 or TRBD2 (6 bases each). CDR1 is PRHDT, CDR2 FYEKMQ, per germline (reference sequence). The CDR3 consists of 14 residues. V was trimmed by 4 bases and J by 3 bases, leaving 13 bases between them.

The chain is built from TRBV5-6 and TRBJ2-5, with a weak D call TRBD2 (5 bases). CDR1 is SGHDT and CDR2 is YYEEEE in the germline V gene. The CDR3 runs 14 residues. Trimming left V 4 bases short and J 3 bases short, with 13 bases between. The CDR3 nucleotides are TGTGCCAGCAGCCCAACCGGGATTAAAGAGACCCAGTACTTC. Translated: CASSPTGIKETQYF.

This clone was observed a few times. V and J are TRBV9 and TRBJ2-1; 7 nucleotides agree with TRBD2. CDR1 and CDR2 from the germline V gene are SGDLS and YYNGEE. V gave up 0 bases and J gave up 4 bases; unmatched junction bases: 4. This CDR3 is 15 amino acids long. The CDR3 is CASSVVSAGYNEQFF. DNA of the CDR3: TGTGCCAGCAGCGTAGTTTCAGCGGGGTACAATGAGCAGTTCTTC.

The chain links TRBV19 to TRBJ1-6; D remains ambiguous. Germline CDR1 reads LNHDA; CDR2 reads SQIVND (reference sequence). CDR3 size: 15 residues. V was shortened by 2 bases and J by 6 bases, with 11 bases between the two germline ends. The CDR3 here is CASSIRVQTNSPLHF. The CDR3 nucleotides are TGTGCCAGTAGTATAAGAGTACAGACTAATTCACCCCTCCACTTT.